Each of the 21 T cell receptor beta chains below was sequenced from the same sample in a study of blood T cell repertoires in COVID-19. Some clones are missing from TCRdb's copy, which holds only in-frame ones; the method was immunoSEQ multiplex PCR. The table has around 280,000 clones, approximately 86% seen once; the top ten hold over 2%. The sequencing sample was made of peripheral blood. The receptors derive from a woman aged 25 to 39 who had recovered from COVID-19.

The CDR3 protein is CASWTSGGAADTQYF. In DNA, the CDR3 is TGTGCCAGTTGGACTAGCGGGGGGGCGGCAGATACGCAGTATTTT. This chain links TRBV6-5 with TRBJ2-3; 15 bases are a match to TRBD2. Trimming took 9 bases from V and 4 from J; bases not matched to a gene: 5. The CDR3 is made up of 15 amino acids. Germline CDR1 and CDR2: MNHEY and SVGAGI.

Details on this clone: Within the sample, other DNA sequences also encode this same CDR3. The chain has TRBV27 and TRBJ1-1; D is ambiguous. Germline CDR1 reads MNHEY; CDR2 reads SMNVEV (reference sequence). CDR3 length equals 13 residues. V was clipped by 2 bases and J by 6 bases, with 10 bases between them. The CDR3 coding sequence is TGTGCCAGCAGTTTACGACGGGGAGCTGAAGCTTTCTTT. This translates into CASSLRRGAEAFF.

This chain uses TRBV13 with TRBJ2-7; 9 bases fit TRBD1. Germline V gene sequence: CDR1 PRHDT, CDR2 FYEKMQ (reference sequence). The CDR3 extends over 19 amino acids. Trimming at V came to 4 bases and at J to 4 bases, leaving 20 bases not matched to a gene. The CDR3 sequence is CASSSYLTPDRGFEYEQYF. The CDR3 nucleotides read TGTGCCAGCAGCTCCTACCTAACGCCAGACAGGGGGTTTGAATACGAGCAGTACTTC.

CDR3 DNA: TGTGCCAGCACCACTGGGGACAGGGCCAACGTCCTGACTTTC. It translates to CASTTGDRANVLTF. This chain links TRBV28 with TRBJ2-6; tentative D call: TRBD1 (6 bases). CDR1 and CDR2 (germline): MDHEN, SYDVKM. V was cut by 7 bases and J by 5 bases, with 12 bases left in between. This CDR3 is built from 14 residues.

The rearrangement links TRBV2 to TRBJ1-5, with 7 bases lining up with TRBD1. The junction had 10 bases not matched to a gene; V was cut back by 5 bases and J by 6 bases. There are 15 residues in the CDR3. Per the germline V gene, CDR1 is SNHLY and CDR2 is FYNNEI. The CDR3 spells CASSIRTGDGQPQHF. For the CDR3, the DNA is TGTGCCAGCAGTATACGGACAGGCGACGGTCAGCCCCAGCATTTT.

The genes are TRBV4-2 and TRBJ2-6, with D hard to call. Per the germline V gene, CDR1 is LGHNA and CDR2 is YNFKEQ. Trimming shortened V by 4 bases and J by 0 bases, and 10 bases separated the two germline ends. CDR3 length: 16 residues. CDR3 in amino acids: CASSPLLRSGANVLTF. CDR3 sequence (DNA): TGTGCCAGCAGCCCACTACTACGCTCTGGGGCCAACGTCCTGACTTTC.

The genes are TRBV10-1 and TRBJ2-1; 11 bases fit TRBD2. Trimming took 0 bases from V and 4 from J; bases not matched to a gene: 11. There are 19 residues in the CDR3. The germline V gene encodes CDR1 WNHNN and CDR2 SYGVQD (reference sequence). The CDR3 bases are TGCGCCAGCAGTGAGTCCACTATACTAGCGGGGGACTCTTACAATGAGCAGTTCTTC. Amino acids: CASSESTILAGDSYNEQFF.

This chain joins TRBV6-6 and TRBJ2-7; possible D gene TRBD1, 5 bases. CDR3 length equals 15 residues. V lost 0 bases and J 5 bases, leaving 14 bases between the germline ends. In germline, CDR1 is MNHNY, CDR2 SVGAGI (reference sequence). The DNA of the CDR3 is TGTGCCAGCAGTTACTCGAAATGGCAGGGCCACGAGCAGTACTTC. Translation gives CASSYSKWQGHEQYF.

The genes are TRBV7-6 and TRBJ2-5; the match to TRBD2 covers 10 bases. Trimming cost V 1 base and J 2 bases; bases outside gene matches: 1. Germline assignment: CDR1 SGHVS and CDR2 FNYEAQ. This CDR3 contains 15 residues. The CDR3 region is CASSLGTSGQETQYF. The CDR3 bases are TGTGCCAGCAGCTTAGGGACTAGCGGTCAAGAGACCCAGTACTTC.

The chain recombines TRBV27 with TRBJ1-1, with TRBD1 matching 7 bases. CDR1 MNHEY and CDR2 SMNVEV come from the germline V gene (reference sequence). The CDR3 totals 15 residues. Germline trimming cut 4 bases from V and 5 bases from J; bases unmatched to any gene: 10. The CDR3 DNA reads TGTGCCAGCAGTTCCCTAATGGCAGGGGGGACTGAAGCTTTCTTT. Translated, it gives CASSSLMAGGTEAFF.

The V call is TRBV12-3 or TRBV12-4, the J call TRBJ2-7, with 8 positions matching TRBD1. After removal of 6 bases from V and 7 bases from J, the junction contained 8 bases not matched to a gene. CDR3 length equals 13 residues. The CDR3, as DNA: TGTGCCAGCAGGACGCAGGGGGCCACAGAGCAGTACTTC. Its protein product is CASRTQGATEQYF.

V is TRBV19 and J is TRBJ2-2; 9 bases are shared with TRBD1. Looked up from germline, CDR1 is LNHDA and CDR2 is SQIVND (reference sequence). This CDR3 comprises 15 residues. V shed 4 bases and J 6 bases; nucleotides not matched to a gene: 6. The CDR3 DNA reads as TGTGCCAGTAGTACAACGACAGGGGGGTCCGGGGAGCTGTTTTTT. Residues: CASSTTTGGSGELFF.

This chain uses TRBV19 with TRBJ2-7, with 8 positions matching TRBD1. The CDR3 has 16 residues. V dropped 3 bases and J dropped 2; count of bases not matched to a gene: 9. The germline gives CDR1 LNHDA, CDR2 SQIVND (reference sequence). The chain's CDR3 is CASSITGGTVTYEQYF. The CDR3 region has the DNA TGTGCCAGTAGTATTACAGGGGGGACCGTAACCTACGAGCAGTACTTC.

The chain recombines TRBV28 with TRBJ2-2, with D perhaps matching TRBD1 (6 bases). CDR1 and CDR2 (germline): MDHEN, SYDVKM. The CDR3 loop spans 14 amino acids. Trimming stripped 5 bases from V and 4 bases from J, with 11 bases between. The chain's CDR3 is CASSRQAGTGELFF. The DNA of the CDR3 is TGTGCCAGCAGTCGACAGGCGGGCACCGGGGAGCTGTTTTTT.

The chain employs TRBV28 and TRBJ1-1; 9 nucleotides agree with TRBD1. Germline CDR1 and CDR2: MDHEN and SYDVKM. The CDR3 sequence is 16 residues long. V gave up 5 bases and J gave up 5 bases; unmatched junction bases: 12. The DNA of the CDR3 is TGTGCCAGCAGTCGTACTATGACAGGGGGTCGAACTGAAGCTTTCTTT. Amino acid sequence: CASSRTMTGGRTEAFF.

DNA for the CDR3: TGTGCCAGCAGCACACAGGGGGTAGGGAACACTGAAGCTTTCTTT. Protein sequence: CASSTQGVGNTEAFF. The chain combines TRBV9 with TRBJ1-1, with 8 positions matching TRBD1. With 4 bases clipped from V and 1 base from J, the junction kept 6 bases outside the gene matches. CDR1 SGDLS and CDR2 YYNGEE come from the germline V gene. There are 15 residues in the CDR3.

The rearrangement links TRBV6-5 to TRBJ2-7; D might be TRBD1 (7 bases). This CDR3 is 15 amino acids long. Trimming cost V 7 bases and J 0 bases, with 16 bases left between them. Germline V gene lookup returns CDR1 MNHEY and CDR2 SVGAGI. The chain's CDR3 is CASKRGGTVSYEQYF. The DNA of the CDR3 is TGTGCCAGCAAAAGAGGCGGGACAGTCTCCTACGAGCAGTACTTC.

This sequence joins TRBV30 and TRBJ2-5; 9 nucleotides line up with TRBD2. V lost 4 bases and J lost 5; bases outside the gene matches: 2. The CDR3 is 12 residues long. Germline CDR1 is GTSNPN and CDR2 is SVGIG (reference sequence). The CDR3 sequence: CAWKAGGETQYF. The CDR3 DNA follows: TGTGCCTGGAAGGCGGGGGGGGAGACCCAGTACTTC.

This clone was seen only once. V usage is TRBV7-6 and J usage is TRBJ1-1; D is unresolved. Germline loops: CDR1 SGHVS, CDR2 FNYEAQ. The CDR3 spans 15 residues. Trimming removed 2 bases at V and 2 bases at J, with 12 bases between. CDR3 in amino acids: CASSLLAGDNTEAFF. For the CDR3, the DNA is TGTGCCAGCAGCTTACTCGCCGGGGATAACACTGAAGCTTTCTTT.

This sequence joins TRBV27 and TRBJ2-7; TRBD1 aligns across 10 bases. Losses at the gene ends were 6 bases for V and 0 bases for J; bases not matched to a gene: 2. The germline gives CDR1 MNHEY, CDR2 SMNVEV (reference sequence). This CDR3 is 14 amino acids long. CDR3 in amino acids: CASRGQGSSYEQYF. The DNA of the CDR3 is TGTGCCAGCAGGGGACAGGGGTCCTCCTACGAGCAGTACTTC.

This clone was seen once. The chain links TRBV10-1 to TRBJ2-3; 11 bases are shared with TRBD2. This CDR3 contains 20 residues. Losses at the gene ends were 7 bases for V and 2 bases for J; bases not matched to a gene: 20. Per germline, CDR1 WNHNN and CDR2 SYGVQD (reference sequence). CDR3: CASTTRTSGPNGPHTDTQYF. For the CDR3, the DNA is TGCGCCAGCACCACTAGGACTAGCGGGCCGAACGGACCCCACACAGATACGCAGTATTTT.